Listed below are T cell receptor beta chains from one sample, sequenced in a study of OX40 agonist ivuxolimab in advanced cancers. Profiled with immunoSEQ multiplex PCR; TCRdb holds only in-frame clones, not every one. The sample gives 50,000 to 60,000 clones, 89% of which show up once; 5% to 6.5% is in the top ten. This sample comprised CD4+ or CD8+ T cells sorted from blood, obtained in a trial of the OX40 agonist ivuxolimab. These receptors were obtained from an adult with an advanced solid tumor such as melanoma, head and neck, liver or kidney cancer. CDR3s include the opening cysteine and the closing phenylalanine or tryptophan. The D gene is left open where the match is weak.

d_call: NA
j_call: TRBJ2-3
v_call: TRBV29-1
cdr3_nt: TGCAGCGTTGAAGGGGCAGCAGATACGCAGTATTTT
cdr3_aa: CSVEGAADTQYF

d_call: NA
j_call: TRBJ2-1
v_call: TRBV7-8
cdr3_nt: TGTGCCAGCAGCTTAGCAACAGGGAACCTCAATGAGCAGTTCTTC
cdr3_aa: CASSLATGNLNEQFF

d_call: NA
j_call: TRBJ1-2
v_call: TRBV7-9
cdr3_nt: TGTGCCAGCAGCCCAGTCGATTATGGCTACACCTTC
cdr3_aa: CASSPVDYGYTF

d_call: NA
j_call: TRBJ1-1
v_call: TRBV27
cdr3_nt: TGTGCCAGCAGTTTATCACCCGTGGGACAGAACACTGAAGCTTTCTTT
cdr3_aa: CASSLSPVGQNTEAFF

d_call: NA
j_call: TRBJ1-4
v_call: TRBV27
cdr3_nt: TGTGCCAGCAGTGAGATGGCTTGTCTCCCAGTCGACAATGAAAAACTGTTTTTT
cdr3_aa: CASSEMACLPVDNEKLFF

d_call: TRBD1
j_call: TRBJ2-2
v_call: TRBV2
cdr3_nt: TGTGCCAGCAGTCCTCAGACAGGGGTCGGACCGGGGGAGCTGTTTTTT
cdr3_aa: CASSPQTGVGPGELFF

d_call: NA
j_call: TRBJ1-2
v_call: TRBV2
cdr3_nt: TGTGCCACCAAGTTTGGAGGGACCTATGGCTACACCTTC
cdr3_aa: CATKFGGTYGYTF

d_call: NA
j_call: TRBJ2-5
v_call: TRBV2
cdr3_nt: TGTGCCAGCATTAAAGAGACCCAGTACTTC
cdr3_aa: CASIKETQYF

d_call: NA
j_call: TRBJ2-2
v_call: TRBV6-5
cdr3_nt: TGTGCCAGCAGTTCGATCATCGGGGAGCTGTTTTTT
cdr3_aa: CASSSIIGELFF

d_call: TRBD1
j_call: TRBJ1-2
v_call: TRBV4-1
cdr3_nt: TGCGCCAGCAGCCAAGCCGGGGGACAGAACTATGGCTACACCTTC
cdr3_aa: CASSQAGGQNYGYTF

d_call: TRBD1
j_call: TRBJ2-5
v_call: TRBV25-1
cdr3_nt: TGTGCCAGCAGTGGCCGGGACAGGGCCGTAGAGACCCAGTACTTC
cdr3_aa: CASSGRDRAVETQYF